The 17 T cell receptor beta chains given below trace back to one sample, sequenced in a study of OX40 agonist ivuxolimab in advanced cancers. Clones were read by immunoSEQ multiplex PCR, and TCRdb kept only the in-frame ones, dropping some. Altogether around 140,000 clones are present, roughly 91% being singletons, with the ten largest covering 1%. The source was CD4+ or CD8+ T cells sorted from blood, collected in a trial of the OX40 agonist ivuxolimab. The receptor set was obtained from an adult with an advanced solid tumor such as melanoma, head and neck, liver or kidney cancer.

The rearrangement joins TRBV7-3 to TRBJ1-1, with unresolved D. Germline CDR1 SGHTA, CDR2 FQGTGA. V was trimmed by 6 bases and J by 1 base, leaving 9 bases between them. The CDR3 totals 13 residues. The CDR3 DNA reads TGTGCCAGCAGTCGCGGCAGGAACACTGAAGCTTTCTTT. Encoded protein: CASSRGRNTEAFF. Filled out from reference TRBV7-3 and TRBJ1-1, the complete variable domain reads GAGVSQTPSNKVTEKGKYVELRCDPISGHTALYWYRQSLGQGPEFLIYFQGTGAADDSGLPNDRFFAVRPEGSVSTLKIQRTERGDSAVYLCASSRGRNTEAFFGQGTRLTVV.

This clone appeared once. The genes are TRBV18 and TRBJ1-3; D ambiguous. The V gene lost 2 bases and the J gene lost 3 bases, with 14 bases spanning the gap. Germline CDR1 is KGHSH and CDR2 is LQKENI. This CDR3 is built from 16 residues. CDR3 loop: CASSPSEGFGGNTIYF. The CDR3 DNA sequence: TGTGCCAGCTCACCATCGGAGGGTTTCGGTGGAAACACCATATATTTT.

In the case of this clone: The junction shows a germline mismatch at one end, possibly a read error. This CDR3 is also generated by other DNA sequences in the sample. This chain links TRBV9 with TRBJ2-5; D tentatively reads TRBD1 or TRBD2 (5 bases each). The CDR3 has 13 residues. The germline CDR1 and CDR2 sequences are SGDLS and YYNGEE. The CDR3 nucleotides are TGTGCCACAGGGCGCACCCCGGAGGAGACTCAGTACTTC. Encoded protein: CATGRTPEETQYF.

The rearrangement links TRBV18 to TRBJ2-2; 11 nucleotides align to TRBD1. With 1 base clipped from V and 4 bases from J, the junction kept 5 bases outside the gene matches. CDR1 is KGHSH, CDR2 LQKENI, per germline. CDR3 size: 17 residues. The CDR3 DNA reads TGTGCCAGCTCACCACGGACGGGACAGGGGGGCACCGGGGAGCTGTTTTTT. The encoded protein is CASSPRTGQGGTGELFF.

This chain connects TRBV4-1 to TRBJ1-2, with a possible D match to TRBD1 (6 bases). Per the germline V gene, CDR1 is MGHRA and CDR2 is YSYEKL. This CDR3 has 17 residues. V gave up 2 bases and J gave up 5 bases, with 21 bases separating them. The CDR3 spells CASSQTSDSPPVYGYTF. For the CDR3, the DNA is TGCGCCAGCAGCCAAACCTCGGACAGCCCCCCTGTGTATGGCTACACCTTC.

The genes are TRBV18 and TRBJ2-5; D uncertain. The CDR3 contains 16 residues. Trimming cost V 0 bases and J 2 bases, with 13 bases left between them. Germline loops: CDR1 KGHSH, CDR2 LQKENI. The CDR3 loop is CASSPPMTRKQETQYF. CDR3 coding DNA: TGTGCCAGCTCACCACCGATGACACGAAAACAAGAGACCCAGTACTTC.

The chain joins TRBV7-2 to TRBJ1-2; no definite D call. The CDR3 runs to 14 residues. The germline V gene encodes CDR1 SGHTA and CDR2 FQGNSA. The V and J ends lost 1 base and 7 bases respectively, with 13 bases between them. CDR3 coding DNA: TGTGCCAGCAGCTTAGAAGCGGGGTCGGCTGGCTACACCTTC. Residues: CASSLEAGSAGYTF.

The V and J genes are TRBV7-3 and TRBJ2-5; 9 bases map to TRBD1. This CDR3 region has 14 residues. Germline lookup yields CDR1 SGHTA and CDR2 FQGTGA. V gave up 5 bases and J gave up 4 bases; unmatched junction bases: 5. The CDR3 DNA follows: TGTGCCAGCAGCCCCTTGGGACAGGGAGAGACCCAGTACTTC. Translation gives CASSPLGQGETQYF.

This sequence joins TRBV29-1 and TRBJ2-5; D gene uncertain. The ends were cut back, 4 bases at V and 5 bases at J, with 11 bases in the middle. This CDR3 is 12 amino acids long. The V gene's germline CDR1 is SQVTM and CDR2 ANQGSEA. The CDR3 region has the DNA TGCAGCGTTGTGACCGACCGGGAGACCCAGTACTTC. It codes for CSVVTDRETQYF.

The chain's CDR3 is CASSLTLGEKFSYEQYF. The CDR3 nucleotides are TGTGCCAGCAGTTTAACCCTTGGGGAGAAGTTCTCCTACGAGCAGTACTTC. The rearrangement links TRBV28 to TRBJ2-7, with TRBD2 as a possible D gene (5 bases). Germline CDR1 MDHEN, CDR2 SYDVKM. Trimming left V 2 bases short and J 0 bases short, with 17 bases between. The CDR3 runs to 17 residues. Supplemented by reference TRBV28 and TRBJ2-7, the full variable domain reads DVKVTQSSRYLVKRTGEKVFLECVQDMDHENMFWYRQDPGLGLRLIYFSYDVKMKEKGDIPEGYSVSREKKERFSLILESASTNQTSMYLCASSLTLGEKFSYEQYFGPGTRLTVT.

The chain links TRBV7-8 to TRBJ2-4; 9 positions agree with TRBD1. Unmatched junction bases numbered 14, after V lost 7 bases and J lost 7 bases. This CDR3 region has 16 residues. Germline-derived CDR1 and CDR2 are SGHVS and FQNEAQ. The CDR3 loop reads CASTLEGGTGPNIQYF. CDR3 in DNA: TGTGCCAGCACCCTAGAAGGAGGGACAGGGCCCAACATTCAGTACTTC.

V is TRBV6-6 and J is TRBJ2-1; unclear D gene. Per the germline V gene, CDR1 is MNHNY and CDR2 is SVGAGI (reference sequence). CDR3 length: 14 amino acids. Trimming took off 6 bases at V and 9 bases at J, with 18 bases between the two ends. CDR3 residues: CASRPPLNGGEQFF. The CDR3 region has the DNA TGTGCCAGCAGACCTCCCTTAAATGGCGGTGAGCAGTTCTTC.

The rearrangement links TRBV6-6 to TRBJ1-2; D unresolved. There are 15 residues in the CDR3. The germline gives CDR1 MNHNY, CDR2 SVGAGI (reference sequence). The V end lost 6 bases, the J end lost 0 bases, and 14 bases lay between the germline ends. The CDR3, as DNA: TGTGCCAGCAGGTTACTCCAGATTCCTAACTATGGCTACACCTTC. This translates into CASRLLQIPNYGYTF.

This chain links TRBV28 with TRBJ2-7; D unclear. The germline V gene encodes CDR1 MDHEN and CDR2 SYDVKM. Trimming shortened V by 1 base and J by 4 bases, and 17 bases separated the two germline ends. This CDR3 is 16 amino acids long. CDR3 in DNA: TGTGCCAGCAGTTTATTCGAGTGGTATAGGAAATACGAGCAGTACTTC. This gives the protein CASSLFEWYRKYEQYF. Together with reference TRBV28 and TRBJ2-7, the CDR3 gives the full variable domain: DVKVTQSSRYLVKRTGEKVFLECVQDMDHENMFWYRQDPGLGLRLIYFSYDVKMKEKGDIPEGYSVSREKKERFSLILESASTNQTSMYLCASSLFEWYRKYEQYFGPGTRLTVT.

The CDR3 coding sequence is TGTGCCTCGTCCCCCTGGGGGGGGGCGGCCGGGGAGCTGTTTTTT. This codes for CASSPWGGAAGELFF. The chain employs TRBV19 and TRBJ2-2, with D tentatively TRBD2 (7 bases). Per germline, CDR1 LNHDA and CDR2 SQIVND (reference sequence). V was clipped by 11 bases and J by 6 bases, with 22 bases between them. This CDR3 is 15 amino acids long.

The chain combines TRBV27 with TRBJ1-1; unclear D gene. Germline V gives CDR1 MNHEY, CDR2 SMNVEV (reference sequence). There are 13 residues in the CDR3. Trimming left V 6 bases short and J 1 base short, with 9 bases between. As DNA, the CDR3 is TGTGCCAGCAGCCGGGTTCCGAACACTGAAGCTTTCTTT. It specifies CASSRVPNTEAFF.

The V gene is TRBV28, the J gene TRBJ1-2, with 8 bases matching TRBD1. In germline, CDR1 is MDHEN, CDR2 SYDVKM. V lost 6 bases to trimming and J lost 4 bases; unmatched junction nucleotides: 10. The CDR3 is made up of 15 amino acids. Written as DNA, the CDR3 is TGTGCCAGCAGCTCAGACAGGGGCCCCCCCTATGGCTACACCTTC. Its protein product is CASSSDRGPPYGYTF.